This TCR beta chain emerged from a study of cytomegalovirus exposure and HLA in healthy donors (TCRdb year 2017). Regarding the research as a whole: In an earlier analysis of under 600 of the donors, 276 Gb of sequence data and approximately 100 million unique TCR beta sequences from approximately 180 million T cells were reported. All discovery cohort repertoires had been generated on a single sequencing platform. To predict cytomegalovirus infection status, the study combined high-throughput TCR immunosequencing, statistical association of individual TCRs with disease status, and machine learning. In a later genetic analysis, genome-wide SNP genotypes for 398 of the 666 donors were used, and that subset was treated as a discovery cohort. The study aimed to test whether signatures of past pathogen exposure could be identified by cataloging public T cell receptors. A later analysis re-analyzed previously published TCR beta repertoires from about 600 donors and added high-resolution HLA genotyping to study TCR occurrence patterns. Typing coverage differed by locus: A, B, C, DRB1 and DQB1 were typed in about 629-630 donors, DQA1 in about 560, DPA1 in approximately 600, and DPB1 in 400 to 490. Along with the approximately 700-subject first cohort, a separate validation cohort of around 120 different subjects was used. Donor age, sex, ethnicity and CMV serostatus were compiled together with the repertoire data. Several DR-DQ haplotypes were handled as single units for association and clustering, since linkage in the cohort was strong. Using immunosequencing, the study profiled T cell repertoires from 640 or so subjects and related those repertoires to cytomegalovirus serostatus. Rather than using new phenotypic data, the later analysis identified candidate immune exposures from TCR beta sequences and from how often those sequences occurred across donors. Among roughly 400 genotyped donors of the cohort, an average of about 240,000 unique TCR beta nucleotide sequences was sequenced per donor, of which about 18% were non-productive. The genetic ancestry cluster associated with self-reported Caucasian donors included 65% to 90% of the 398 genotyped donors. To decide whether each TCR beta V gene segment behaved as functional or pseudogenic, an earlier analysis of nearly 600 of the donors relied on high-throughput TCR beta sequencing. Roughly 300 gigabases of sequencing data and tens of millions of unique TCR sequences were included in an early release covering about 700 HLA-typed donors. HLA typing covered class I and class II loci at four-digit resolution. The paper as a whole reports these results and caveats: Assigning TCR associations to individual alleles was difficult when HLA alleles, especially DR and DQ, strongly co-occurred. HLA typing was unavailable for some donors at each locus, so association tests used only the typed subset. Compared with the approximately 670-donor mean, donors in an Asian-associated ancestry cluster had fewer N-insertions in productive TCRs, according to a later genetic analysis. Correlated functional status among segregating V segments might be attributable to linkage disequilibrium, but an unknown experimental factor could not be ruled out. The cohort was sequenced for TCR beta chains only, and without alpha or paired-chain data the features that could be detected were limited. Cytomegalovirus status was reported to be diagnosed by the classifier with high specificity and sensitivity in both the original and validation cohorts. Three of the identified cytomegalovirus-associated TCR beta chains were confirmed in vitro to be specific for cytomegalovirus antigens. Immune exposure information for the cohort was limited to CMV serostatus. While some public TCRs were present in many individuals, most TCR sequences turned up only very rarely across donors. Because counts were too low, roughly 17 rarely observed V segments, including chromosome 9 orphons, were left out of the earlier analysis of approximately 500 of the donors. In a later analysis, the rate of TCR association differed among HLA loci, with DRB1 alleles having the most associated TCRs and HLA-C alleles having the fewest. A later analysis reported that several top co-occurrence clusters appeared linked to parvovirus B19, influenza, CMV and Epstein-Barr virus. The authors suggested that the approach could potentially be generalized to other disease states and immunological phenotypes. A total of about 180 TCR beta chains were listed by the study as associated with cytomegalovirus. In an earlier analysis of some 500 of the donors, most TCR beta V segments appeared in productive rearrangements about 87% or about 30% of the time, broadly matching IMGT annotations. Roughly uniform sequencing depth across donors was assumed in presence/absence analyses, although this assumption may not hold. A later analysis found that HLA-associated TCR beta chains were more clonally expanded and had lower generation probabilities than equally common non-associated chains. V-gene and J-gene trimming of TCR beta chains was associated with a missense DCLRE1C variant in a later genetic analysis, and the association was replicated in an independent cohort. A later analysis found that most CMV-associated TCR beta chains appeared HLA-restricted, with HLA associations seemingly driven largely by CMV exposure. At a false discovery rate of 0.05, a later analysis linked roughly 17,000 TCR beta sequences to specific HLA alleles. A further reported finding was that TCR beta sequences accurately predicted the HLA-A and HLA-B alleles for most subjects in the first cohort. The 87-base-pair reads could not distinguish some IMGT-functional V segments, including TRBV6-2 and TRBV6-3, so those segments were excluded. A cluster of highly shared sequence variants was judged likely to be a technical artifact of the sequencing pipeline.

Libraries were constructed by the immunoSEQ multiplex PCR assay. The multiplex PCR relied on a mix of 60 forward primers for TCR Vbeta segments and 13 reverse primers for TCR Jbeta segments. The CDR3 region of rearranged TCR beta genes was amplified from genomic DNA with a multiplex PCR assay. The Illumina HiSeq System was used to sequence the amplified TCR beta libraries as 87-base-pair reads. The original pipeline was this. A later analysis tallied roughly 76 million unique TCR beta chains across the 660 or so repertoires, and about 12 million of those chains were shared by two or more donors. A nearest-neighbor algorithm error-corrected the raw reads and collapsed the reads into unique sequences, merging closely related sequences to remove PCR and sequencing errors. To assign V, D and J gene segments, CDR3 sequences were aligned to IMGT reference sequences. Each retained sequence needed at least a six-nucleotide match to both a V gene segment and a J gene segment. A rearrangement counted as productive if the CDR3 had no stop codons and remained in frame with V and J, and every other rearrangement counted as non-productive. CDR3 was defined according to IMGT convention as the region running from the second conserved V-encoded cysteine to the conserved J-encoded phenylalanine. Sequences without an unambiguous match to a single V gene segment were excluded from the earlier analysis of several hundred of the donors. An earlier analysis of fewer than 650 of the donors classified V segments as functional when productive rearrangements were above 56.7% and as segregating when the standard deviation between donors was above 5%. A statistical classification framework was built for diagnosing cytomegalovirus status from the catalog of TCR beta chain sequences. V and J gene assignment, in a later analysis, came from comparing TCR nucleotide sequences with IMGT/GENE-DB human TR gene sequences. In a later analysis, CDR3 sequences and most-parsimonious VDJ recombination scenarios were assigned using the TCRdist pipeline. In a later analysis, every TCR beta chain was defined by the combination of its CDR3 amino acid sequence and its V-gene family, and reads without a unique V-gene family were dropped. As a way to deal with suspected cross-contamination and a sequencing artifact, a later analysis dropped more than 500 nucleotide sequences that were highly shared and had low generation probability. In a later analysis, a clonal expansion index was calculated for each public chain from normalized within-repertoire ranks of inferred template counts. A later analysis computed generation probabilities with a VDJ recombination model fitted to out-of-frame rearrangements, and checked the results against IGoR. Hypergeometric tests were used in a later analysis to score TCR-TCR, TCR-HLA and TCR-CMV co-occurrence, with a repertoire-size bias correction applied to the TCR pairs. False discovery rates were estimated in a later analysis by permuting HLA or CMV assignments 20 times. In a later analysis, co-occurring TCRs were grouped using DBSCAN, with TCRdist sequence similarity added in when clustering inside HLA-allele-positive subsets. Repertoires with fewer than 30,000 or more than 120,000 public chains were left out of co-occurrence clustering, as were four to six repertoires with anomalous nucleotide sharing. TCRdb carries this immuneACCESS record with in-frame sequences only. Its versions omit some clonotypes, under half of them owing to an unresolved V gene in the studies checked, with the rest unexplained. The V and J calls and clone size were taken over from that table, and D and trimming were inferred from the DNA. The sample table shows more than 95,000 clones, and 50% to 70% are seen once. Together, the top ten hold around 9.7% of the sample.

Unmatched junction bases come to 6, with V trimmed by 2 bases and J by 8 bases. In the germline V gene (reference sequence), CDR1 corresponds to GTSNPN and CDR2 to SVGIG. Taken from cysteine to phenylalanine, the CDR3 has 14 residues. Only the CDR3 region is kept as DNA, spanning 42 bases read in frame from base 1. The cohort was made up of 500 to 850 healthy bone marrow donors. At the time of sampling, all cohort members were nominally healthy, though unrecorded immune exposures were likely present. The donor was CMV seropositive and belonged to the group of a few hundred seropositive cohort members. Each donor provided a peripheral blood sample, and peripheral blood mononuclear cells were used for TCR beta sequencing. The Qiagen DNeasy Blood Extraction Kit was used to extract genomic DNA from the blood cell samples. Details on this clone: The antigen it recognizes is unknown. Base qualities are missing; no much larger clone stands one base away.

This clonotype was obtained from a woman between 40 and 55 years old in good health and CMV-seropositive. The sample was PBMCs. The rearrangement combines TRBV30 with TRBJ2-1; 10 bases in the junction line up with TRBD1. The nucleotide sequence is TGTGCCTGGAGTTCCAGACAGGGGGCCTATGAGCAGTTCTTC. Its protein product is CAWSSRQGAYEQFF.